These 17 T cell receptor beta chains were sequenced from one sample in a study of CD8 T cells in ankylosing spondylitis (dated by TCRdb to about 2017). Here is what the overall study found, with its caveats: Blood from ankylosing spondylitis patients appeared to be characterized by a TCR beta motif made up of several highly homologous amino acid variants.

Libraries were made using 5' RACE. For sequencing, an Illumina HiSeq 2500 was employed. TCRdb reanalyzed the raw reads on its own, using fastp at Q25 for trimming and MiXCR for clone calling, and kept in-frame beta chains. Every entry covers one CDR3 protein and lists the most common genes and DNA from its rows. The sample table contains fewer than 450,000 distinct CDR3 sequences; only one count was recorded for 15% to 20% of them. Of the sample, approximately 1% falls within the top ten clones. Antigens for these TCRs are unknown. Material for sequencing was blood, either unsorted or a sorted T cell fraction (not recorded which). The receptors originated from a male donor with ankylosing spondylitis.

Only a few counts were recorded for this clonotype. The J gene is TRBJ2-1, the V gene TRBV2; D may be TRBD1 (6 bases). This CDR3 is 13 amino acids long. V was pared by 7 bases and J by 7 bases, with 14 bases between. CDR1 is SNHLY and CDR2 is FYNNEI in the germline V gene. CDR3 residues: CASNPQGFNEQFF. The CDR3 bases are TGTGCCAGCAATCCCCAGGGGTTTAATGAGCAGTTCTTC.

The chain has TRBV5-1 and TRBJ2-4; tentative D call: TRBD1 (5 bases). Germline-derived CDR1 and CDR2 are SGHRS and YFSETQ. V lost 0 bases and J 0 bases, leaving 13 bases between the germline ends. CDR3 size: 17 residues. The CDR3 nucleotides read TGCGCCAGCAGCTTGGGACAGACCCTTCTAGCCAAAAACATTCAGTACTTC. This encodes CASSLGQTLLAKNIQYF.

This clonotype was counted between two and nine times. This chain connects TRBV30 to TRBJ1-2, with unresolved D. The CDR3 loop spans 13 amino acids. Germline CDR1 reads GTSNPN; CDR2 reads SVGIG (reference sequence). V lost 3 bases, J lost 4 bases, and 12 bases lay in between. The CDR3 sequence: CAWSSRTGYGYTF. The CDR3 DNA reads TGTGCCTGGAGCTCCCGGACCGGCTATGGCTACACCTTC.

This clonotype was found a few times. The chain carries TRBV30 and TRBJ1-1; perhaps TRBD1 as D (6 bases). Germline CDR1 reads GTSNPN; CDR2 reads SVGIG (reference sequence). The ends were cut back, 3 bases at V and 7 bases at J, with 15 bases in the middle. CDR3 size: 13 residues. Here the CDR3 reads CAWSGGPTFEAFF. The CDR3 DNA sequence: TGTGCCTGGAGCGGGGGGCCGACTTTTGAAGCTTTCTTT.

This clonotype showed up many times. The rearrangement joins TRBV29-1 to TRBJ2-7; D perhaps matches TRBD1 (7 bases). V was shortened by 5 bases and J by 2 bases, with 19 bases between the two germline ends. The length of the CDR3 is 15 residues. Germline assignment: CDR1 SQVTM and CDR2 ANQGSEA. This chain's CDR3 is CSVSNRGSGAYEQYF. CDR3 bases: TGCAGCGTTTCTAACAGGGGCTCGGGGGCCTACGAGCAGTACTTC.

DNA of the CDR3: TGTGCCAGCTCACATGACAGGTATTCACCCCTCCACTTT. This sequence encodes CASSHDRYSPLHF. This rearrangement joins TRBV18 to TRBJ1-6; D possibly corresponds to TRBD1 (6 bases). Germline V gene lookup returns CDR1 KGHSH and CDR2 LQKENI. V dropped 4 bases and J dropped 8 bases, with 9 bases sitting between them. This CDR3 spans 13 amino acids.

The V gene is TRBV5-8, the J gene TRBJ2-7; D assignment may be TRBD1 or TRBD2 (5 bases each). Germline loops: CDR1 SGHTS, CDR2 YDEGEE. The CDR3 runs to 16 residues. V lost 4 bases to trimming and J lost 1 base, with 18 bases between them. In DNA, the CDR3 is TGTGCCAGCAGCCGGGTTGGGGGTCGAGCGTCCTACGAGCAGTACTTC. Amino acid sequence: CASSRVGGRASYEQYF.

The chain's CDR3 is CSAHDSGRGDTQYF. The CDR3 coding sequence is TGCAGTGCTCATGATAGCGGGAGAGGCGATACGCAGTATTTT. V and J are TRBV20-1 and TRBJ2-3; TRBD2 aligns across 9 bases. Trimming took 5 bases from V and 6 from J; bases not matched to a gene: 9. Germline V lookup: CDR1 DFQATT, CDR2 SNEGSKA (reference sequence). The CDR3 runs 14 residues.

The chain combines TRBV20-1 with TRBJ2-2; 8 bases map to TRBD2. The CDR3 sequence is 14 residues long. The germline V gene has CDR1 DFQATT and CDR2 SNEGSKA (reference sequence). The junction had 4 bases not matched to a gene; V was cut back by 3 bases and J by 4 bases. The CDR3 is CSASGRASTGELFF. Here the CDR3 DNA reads TGCAGTGCTAGCGGGAGGGCCTCCACCGGGGAGCTGTTTTTT.

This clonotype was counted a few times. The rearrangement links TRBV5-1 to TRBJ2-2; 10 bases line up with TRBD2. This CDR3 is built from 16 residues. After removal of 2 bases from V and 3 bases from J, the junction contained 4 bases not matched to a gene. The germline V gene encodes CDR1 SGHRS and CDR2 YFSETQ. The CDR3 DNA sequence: TGCGCCAGCAGCTTAGGACTAGCGGTCGACACCGGGGAGCTGTTTTTT. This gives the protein CASSLGLAVDTGELFF.

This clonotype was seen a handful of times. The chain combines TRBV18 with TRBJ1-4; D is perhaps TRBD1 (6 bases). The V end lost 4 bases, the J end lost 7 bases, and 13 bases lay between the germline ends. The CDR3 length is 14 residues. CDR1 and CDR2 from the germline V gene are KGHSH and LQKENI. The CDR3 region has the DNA TGTGCCAGCTCACGACAGGATTTCGGTGAAAAACTGTTTTTT. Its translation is CASSRQDFGEKLFF.

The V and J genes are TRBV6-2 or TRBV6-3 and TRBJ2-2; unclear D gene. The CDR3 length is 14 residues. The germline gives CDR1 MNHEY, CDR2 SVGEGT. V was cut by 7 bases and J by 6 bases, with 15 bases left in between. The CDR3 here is CASTVTYSAGELFF. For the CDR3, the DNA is TGTGCCAGCACTGTTACATATTCGGCCGGGGAGCTGTTTTTT.

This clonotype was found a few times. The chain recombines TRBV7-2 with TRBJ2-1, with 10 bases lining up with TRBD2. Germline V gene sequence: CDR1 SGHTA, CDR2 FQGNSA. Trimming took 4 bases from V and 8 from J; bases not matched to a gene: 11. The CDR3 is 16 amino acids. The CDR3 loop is CASSSGPSGRPHEQFF. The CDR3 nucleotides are TGTGCCAGCAGCTCCGGGCCTAGCGGGAGACCCCATGAGCAGTTCTTC. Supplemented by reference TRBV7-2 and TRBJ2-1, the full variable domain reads GAGVSQSPSNKVTEKGKDVELRCDPISGHTALYWYRQSLGQGLEFLIYFQGNSAPDKSGLPSDRFSAERTGGSVSTLTIQRTQQEDSAVYLCASSSGPSGRPHEQFFGPGTRLTVL.

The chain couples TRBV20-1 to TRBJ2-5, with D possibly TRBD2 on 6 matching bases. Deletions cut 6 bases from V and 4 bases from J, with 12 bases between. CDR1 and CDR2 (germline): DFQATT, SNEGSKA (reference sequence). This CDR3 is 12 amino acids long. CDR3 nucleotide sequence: TGCAGTGCACCGACGGAGGGAGAGACCCAGTACTTC. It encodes CSAPTEGETQYF.

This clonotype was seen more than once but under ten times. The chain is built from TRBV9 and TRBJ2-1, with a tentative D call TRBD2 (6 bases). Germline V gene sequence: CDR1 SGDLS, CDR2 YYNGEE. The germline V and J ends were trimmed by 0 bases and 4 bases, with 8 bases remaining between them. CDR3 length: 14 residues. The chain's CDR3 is CASSVAGVYNEQFF. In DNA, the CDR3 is TGTGCCAGCAGCGTAGCGGGGGTGTACAATGAGCAGTTCTTC. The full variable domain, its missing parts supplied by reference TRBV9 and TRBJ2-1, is DSGVTQTPKHLITATGQRVTLRCSPRSGDLSVYWYQQSLDQGLQFLIQYYNGEERAKGNILERFSAQQFPDLHSELNLSSLELGDSALYFCASSVAGVYNEQFFGPGTRLTVL.

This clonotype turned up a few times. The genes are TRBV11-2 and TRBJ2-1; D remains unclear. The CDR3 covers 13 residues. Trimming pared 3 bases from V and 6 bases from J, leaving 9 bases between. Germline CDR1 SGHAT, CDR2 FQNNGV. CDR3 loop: CASSFQYGNEQFF. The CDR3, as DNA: TGTGCCAGCAGCTTTCAATACGGCAATGAGCAGTTCTTC.

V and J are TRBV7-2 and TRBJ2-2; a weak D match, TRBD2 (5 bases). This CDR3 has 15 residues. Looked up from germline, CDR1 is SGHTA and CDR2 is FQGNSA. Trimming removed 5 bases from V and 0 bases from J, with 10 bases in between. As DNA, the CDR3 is TGTGCCAGCAGCCCGGTAGCGACGAACACCGGGGAGCTGTTTTTT. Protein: CASSPVATNTGELFF.